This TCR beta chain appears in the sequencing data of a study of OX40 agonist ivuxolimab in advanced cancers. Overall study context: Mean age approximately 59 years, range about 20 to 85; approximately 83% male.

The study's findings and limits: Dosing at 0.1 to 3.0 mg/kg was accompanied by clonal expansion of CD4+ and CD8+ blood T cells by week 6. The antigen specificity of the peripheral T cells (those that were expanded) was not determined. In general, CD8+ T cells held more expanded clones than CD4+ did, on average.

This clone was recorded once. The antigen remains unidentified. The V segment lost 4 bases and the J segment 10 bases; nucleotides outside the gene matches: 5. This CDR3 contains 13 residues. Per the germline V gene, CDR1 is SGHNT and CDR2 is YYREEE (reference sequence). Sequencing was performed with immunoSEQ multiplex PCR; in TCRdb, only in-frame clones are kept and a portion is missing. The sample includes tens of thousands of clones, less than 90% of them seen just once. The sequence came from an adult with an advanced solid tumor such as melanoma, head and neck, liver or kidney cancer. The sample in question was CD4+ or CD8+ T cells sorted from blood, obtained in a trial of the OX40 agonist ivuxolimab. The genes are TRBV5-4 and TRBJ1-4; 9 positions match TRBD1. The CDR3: CASSGQDRGKLFF. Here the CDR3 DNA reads TGTGCCAGCAGCGGCCAGGACAGGGGAAAACTGTTTTTT.